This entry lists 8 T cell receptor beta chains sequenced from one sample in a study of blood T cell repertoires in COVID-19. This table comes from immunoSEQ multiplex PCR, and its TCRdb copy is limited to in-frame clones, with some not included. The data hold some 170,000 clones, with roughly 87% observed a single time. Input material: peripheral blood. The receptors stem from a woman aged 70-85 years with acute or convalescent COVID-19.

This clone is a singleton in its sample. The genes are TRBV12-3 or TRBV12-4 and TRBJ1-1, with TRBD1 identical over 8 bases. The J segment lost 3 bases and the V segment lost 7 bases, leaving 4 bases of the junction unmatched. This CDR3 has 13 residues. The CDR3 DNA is TGTGCCAGCACTTTGACAGGGGACACTGAAGCTTTCTTT. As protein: CASTLTGDTEAFF.

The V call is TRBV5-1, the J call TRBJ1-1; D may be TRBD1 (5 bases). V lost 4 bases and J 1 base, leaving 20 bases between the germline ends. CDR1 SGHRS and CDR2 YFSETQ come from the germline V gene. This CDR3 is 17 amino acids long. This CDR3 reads CASSPGGPTASNTEAFF. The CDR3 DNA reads TGCGCCAGCAGCCCGGGTGGTCCGACAGCTTCGAACACTGAAGCTTTCTTT. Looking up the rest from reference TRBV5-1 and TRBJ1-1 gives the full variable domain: KAGVTQTPRYLIKTRGQQVTLSCSPISGHRSVSWYQQTPGQGLQFLFEYFSETQRNKGNFPGRFSGRQFSNSRSEMNVSTLELGDSALYLCASSPGGPTASNTEAFFGQGTRLTVV.

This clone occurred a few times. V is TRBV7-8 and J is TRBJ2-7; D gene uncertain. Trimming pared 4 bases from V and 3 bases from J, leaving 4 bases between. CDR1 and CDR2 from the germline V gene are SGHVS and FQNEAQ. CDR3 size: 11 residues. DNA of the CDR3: TGTGCCAGCAGCTCCTTCTACGAGCAGTACTTC. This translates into CASSSFYEQYF.

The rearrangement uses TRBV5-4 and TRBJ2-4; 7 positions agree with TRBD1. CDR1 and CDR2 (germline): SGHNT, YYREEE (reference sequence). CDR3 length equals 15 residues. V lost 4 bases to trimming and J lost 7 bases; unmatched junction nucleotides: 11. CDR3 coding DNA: TGTGCCAGCAGCGCGGAGCAGGGGGAAGGGAACATTCAGTACTTC. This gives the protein CASSAEQGEGNIQYF.

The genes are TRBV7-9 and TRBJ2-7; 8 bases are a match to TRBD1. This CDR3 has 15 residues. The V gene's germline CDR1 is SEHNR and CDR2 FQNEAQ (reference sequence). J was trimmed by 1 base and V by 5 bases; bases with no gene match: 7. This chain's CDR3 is CASSHGQGKSYEQYF. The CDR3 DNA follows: TGTGCCAGCAGCCACGGACAGGGAAAGTCCTACGAGCAGTACTTC.

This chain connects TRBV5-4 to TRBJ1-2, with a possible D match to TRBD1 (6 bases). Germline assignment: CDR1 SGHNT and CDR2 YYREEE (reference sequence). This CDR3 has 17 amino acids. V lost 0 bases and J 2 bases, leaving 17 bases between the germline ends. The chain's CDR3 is CASSLGDLGTPNYGYTF. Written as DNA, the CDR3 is TGTGCCAGCAGCTTGGGGGATTTGGGGACACCGAACTATGGCTACACCTTC.

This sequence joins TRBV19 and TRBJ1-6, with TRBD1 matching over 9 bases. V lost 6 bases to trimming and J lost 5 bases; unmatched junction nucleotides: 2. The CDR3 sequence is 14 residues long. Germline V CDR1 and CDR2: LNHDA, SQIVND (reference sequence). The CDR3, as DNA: TGTGCCAGTAGCCGGACAGGGGATAATTCACCCCTCCACTTT. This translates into CASSRTGDNSPLHF.

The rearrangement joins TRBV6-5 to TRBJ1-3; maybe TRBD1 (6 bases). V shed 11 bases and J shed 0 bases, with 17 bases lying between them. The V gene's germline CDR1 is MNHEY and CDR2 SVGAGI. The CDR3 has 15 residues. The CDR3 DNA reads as TGTGCCGGGGGCGGTGCAGGCTACTCTGGAAACACCATATATTTT. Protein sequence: CAGGGAGYSGNTIYF.